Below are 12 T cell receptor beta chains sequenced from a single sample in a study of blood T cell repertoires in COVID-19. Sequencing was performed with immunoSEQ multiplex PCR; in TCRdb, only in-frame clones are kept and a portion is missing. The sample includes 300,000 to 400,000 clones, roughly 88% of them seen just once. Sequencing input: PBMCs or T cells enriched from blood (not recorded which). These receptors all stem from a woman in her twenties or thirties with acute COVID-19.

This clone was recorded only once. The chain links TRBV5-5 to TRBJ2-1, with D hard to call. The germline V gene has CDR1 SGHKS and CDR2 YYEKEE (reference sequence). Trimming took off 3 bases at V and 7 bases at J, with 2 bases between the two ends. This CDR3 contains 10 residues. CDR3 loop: CASSSNEQFF. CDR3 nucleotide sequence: TGTGCCAGCAGCTCGAATGAGCAGTTCTTC.

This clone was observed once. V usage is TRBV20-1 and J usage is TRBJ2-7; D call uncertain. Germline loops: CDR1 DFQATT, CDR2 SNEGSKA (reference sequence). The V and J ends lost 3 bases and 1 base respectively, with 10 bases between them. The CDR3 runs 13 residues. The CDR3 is CSASLAVSYEQYF. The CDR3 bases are TGCAGTGCTAGTCTGGCGGTTTCCTACGAGCAGTACTTC.

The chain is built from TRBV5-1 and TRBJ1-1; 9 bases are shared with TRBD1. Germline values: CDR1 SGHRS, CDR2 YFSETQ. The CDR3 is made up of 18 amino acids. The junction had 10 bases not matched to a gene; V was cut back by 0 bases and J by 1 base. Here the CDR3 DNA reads TGCGCCAGCAGCTTGGCTCCAGGACAGGGGAAAAGGAACACTGAAGCTTTCTTT. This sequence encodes CASSLAPGQGKRNTEAFF.

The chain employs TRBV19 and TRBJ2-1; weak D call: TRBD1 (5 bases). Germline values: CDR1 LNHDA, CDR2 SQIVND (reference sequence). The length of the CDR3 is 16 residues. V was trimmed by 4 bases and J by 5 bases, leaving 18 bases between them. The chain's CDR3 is CASSKGRRGTDNEQFF. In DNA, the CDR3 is TGTGCCAGTAGTAAAGGCCGTAGGGGTACGGACAATGAGCAGTTCTTC.

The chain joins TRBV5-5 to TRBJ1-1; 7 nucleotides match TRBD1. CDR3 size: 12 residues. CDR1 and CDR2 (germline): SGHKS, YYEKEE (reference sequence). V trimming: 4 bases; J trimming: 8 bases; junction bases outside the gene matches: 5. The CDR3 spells CASSVGQAEAFF. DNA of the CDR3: TGTGCCAGCAGCGTAGGACAGGCAGAAGCTTTCTTT.

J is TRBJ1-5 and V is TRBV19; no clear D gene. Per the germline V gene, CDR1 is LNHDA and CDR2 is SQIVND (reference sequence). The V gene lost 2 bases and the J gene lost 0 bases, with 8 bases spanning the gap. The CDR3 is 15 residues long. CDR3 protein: CASSITVLSNQPQHF. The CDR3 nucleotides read TGTGCCAGTAGTATAACAGTACTTAGCAATCAGCCCCAGCATTTT.

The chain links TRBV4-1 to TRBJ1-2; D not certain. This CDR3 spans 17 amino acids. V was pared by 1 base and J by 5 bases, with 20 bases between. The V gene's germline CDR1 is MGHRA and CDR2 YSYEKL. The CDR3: CASSQVYLGLLLYGYTF. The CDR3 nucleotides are TGCGCCAGCAGCCAAGTTTATCTCGGGTTGCTTTTGTATGGCTACACCTTC.

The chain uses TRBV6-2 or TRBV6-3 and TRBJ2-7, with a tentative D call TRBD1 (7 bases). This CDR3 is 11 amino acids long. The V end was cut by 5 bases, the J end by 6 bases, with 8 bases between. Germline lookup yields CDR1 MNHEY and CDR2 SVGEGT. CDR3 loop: CASSQGGEQYF. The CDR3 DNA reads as TGTGCCAGCAGTCAGGGGGGCGAGCAGTACTTC.

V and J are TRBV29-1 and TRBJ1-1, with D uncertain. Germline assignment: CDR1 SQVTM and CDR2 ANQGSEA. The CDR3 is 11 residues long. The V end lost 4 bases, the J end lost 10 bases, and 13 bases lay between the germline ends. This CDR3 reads CSVVRPVGAFF. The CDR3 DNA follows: TGCAGCGTTGTGAGGCCGGTGGGAGCTTTCTTT. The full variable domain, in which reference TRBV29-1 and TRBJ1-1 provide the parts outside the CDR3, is SAVISQKPSRDICQRGTSLTIQCQVDSQVTMMFWYRQQPGQSLTLIATANQGSEATYESGFVIDKFPISRPNLTFSTLTVSNMSPEDSSIYLCSVVRPVGAFFGQGTRLTVV.

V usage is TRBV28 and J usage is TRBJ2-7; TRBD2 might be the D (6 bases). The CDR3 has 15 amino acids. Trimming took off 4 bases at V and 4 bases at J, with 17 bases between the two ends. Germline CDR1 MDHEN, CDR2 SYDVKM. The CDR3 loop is CASSSPRGGDYEQYF. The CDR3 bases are TGTGCCAGCAGTTCACCGCGTGGAGGGGATTACGAGCAGTACTTC.

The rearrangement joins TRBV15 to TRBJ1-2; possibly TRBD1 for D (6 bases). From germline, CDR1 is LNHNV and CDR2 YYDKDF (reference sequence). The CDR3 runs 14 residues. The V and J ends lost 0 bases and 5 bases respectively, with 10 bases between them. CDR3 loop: CATSREDRAYGYTF. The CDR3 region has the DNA TGTGCCACCAGCAGAGAGGACAGAGCTTATGGCTACACCTTC.

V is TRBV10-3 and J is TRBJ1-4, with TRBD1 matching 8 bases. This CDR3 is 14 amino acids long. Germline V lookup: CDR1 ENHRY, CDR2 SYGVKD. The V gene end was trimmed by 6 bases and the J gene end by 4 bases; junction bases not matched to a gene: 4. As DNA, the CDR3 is TGTGCCATCAGCCCGACAGGGGTTAATGAAAAACTGTTTTTT. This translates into CAISPTGVNEKLFF.